The 15 T cell receptor beta chains given below trace back to one sample, sequenced in a study of T-cell reconstitution after alpha-beta-depleted transplantation in children. Construction of the TCRbeta library involved unique molecular identifiers. TCRdb used MiXCR to reprocess the PCR reads, holding one entry per CDR3 protein. The sample includes some 590,000 distinct CDR3 sequences, about 10% seen only once; the top ten take less than 5%. Sequencing used PBMCs from the stem cell graft donor, obtained from the stem cell graft. Receptor source: a human donor who donated a stem cell graft to a child with acute myeloid leukemia.

As for this clonotype: No conserved phenylalanine or tryptophan is present at the end of the CDR3, so a read error is the likely explanation. The chain links TRBV5-6 to TRBJ1-1; tentative D call: TRBD1 (5 bases). Between the trimmed V and J ends, which lost 1 base and 0 bases, there was a span of 22 bases. CDR3 size: 19 residues. From germline, CDR1 is SGHDT and CDR2 YYEEEE. The CDR3 here is CASSLYMGRARRLNTEAFL. The CDR3 coding sequence is TGTGCCAGCAGCTTGTATATGGGCAGGGCCCGGCGTTTGAACACTGAAGCTTTCCTT.

In nucleotides, the CDR3 is TGTGCCAGCAGCCGAACGGGAACCCCCTACGAGCAGTACTTC. Translated, it gives CASSRTGTPYEQYF. The rearrangement joins TRBV28 to TRBJ2-7; weak D call: TRBD2 (5 bases). With 6 bases removed from V and 2 bases from J, the gap between germline ends came to 14 bases. The CDR3 totals 14 residues. CDR1 is MDHEN and CDR2 is SYDVKM in the germline V gene.

Only a few counts were recorded for this clonotype. The V and J genes are TRBV9 and TRBJ2-3; unclear D gene. Trimming pared 0 bases from V and 6 bases from J, leaving 5 bases between. CDR1 is SGDLS and CDR2 is YYNGEE in the germline V gene. The CDR3 has 12 residues. The CDR3 region has the DNA TGTGCCAGCAGCGTAGTTGACGATACGCAGTATTTT. Amino acids: CASSVVDDTQYF.

This clonotype has at least ten counts. In DNA form, the CDR3 reads TGCAGCGTGAAGCCTTCGGGCACCGGGGAGCTGTTTTTT. It translates to CSVKPSGTGELFF. V gene TRBV29-1 combines with J gene TRBJ2-2; no clear D. Trimming removed 6 bases at V and 4 bases at J, with 12 bases between. From germline, CDR1 is SQVTM and CDR2 ANQGSEA. The CDR3 has 13 residues.

This clonotype was observed at least ten times. DNA of the CDR3: TGTGCCAGCCGAGGGACTAGCGACCCAAGCTCCTACAATGAGCAGTTCTTC. Protein: CASRGTSDPSSYNEQFF. The V gene is TRBV7-9, the J gene TRBJ2-1; 10 bases are shared with TRBD2. Germline V lookup: CDR1 SEHNR, CDR2 FQNEAQ (reference sequence). The CDR3 has 17 amino acids. Trimming at V came to 8 bases and at J to 0 bases, leaving 10 bases not matched to a gene. Looking up the rest from reference TRBV7-9 and TRBJ2-1 gives the full variable domain: DTGVSQNPRHKITKRGQNVTFRCDPISEHNRLYWYRQTLGQGPEFLTYFQNEAQLEKSRLLSDRFSAERPKGSFSTLEIQRTEQGDSAMYLCASRGTSDPSSYNEQFFGPGTRLTVL.

This clonotype was seen many times. The V call is TRBV20-1, the J call TRBJ2-7; the D call may be TRBD1 or TRBD2 (5 bases each). The CDR3 is 15 amino acids. Germline V CDR1 and CDR2: DFQATT, SNEGSKA (reference sequence). V lost 0 bases and J lost 0, with 12 bases in between. As DNA, the CDR3 is TGCAGTGCTAGAGATCTCGTGGGGGTCTCCTACGAGCAGTACTTC. Protein sequence: CSARDLVGVSYEQYF.

This clonotype has only a few counts. The gene calls are TRBV12-2 and TRBJ2-1; the table names TRBD1, a call not compared with the DNA. TRBV12-2 is classified as a pseudogene. CDR3 size: 16 residues. Here the CDR3 reads CASRLLPAPTGNEQFF. In DNA form, the CDR3 reads TGTGCAAGTCGCTTATTACCAGCGCCCACGGGTAATGAGCAGTTCTTC.

The V and J genes are TRBV20-1 and TRBJ2-1; D perhaps matches TRBD2 (6 bases). Germline V gene sequence: CDR1 DFQATT, CDR2 SNEGSKA (reference sequence). This CDR3 has 14 residues. The chain's CDR3 is CSPFREPPYNEQFF. The CDR3 DNA reads as TGCAGCCCGTTTCGGGAGCCCCCCTACAATGAGCAGTTCTTC.

The CDR3: CASSYAGVPNYGYTF. CDR3 DNA sequence: TGTGCCAGCAGTTACGCAGGGGTCCCTAACTATGGCTACACCTTC. This chain links TRBV6-5 with TRBJ1-2; maybe TRBD1 (6 bases). Trimming left V 2 bases short and J 0 bases short, with 10 bases between. Per germline, CDR1 MNHEY and CDR2 SVGAGI. The CDR3 length is 15 residues.

This clonotype was seen a handful of times. The chain carries TRBV5-1 and TRBJ2-1, with TRBD2 matching 16 bases. The V gene's germline CDR1 is SGHRS and CDR2 YFSETQ. CDR3 length: 22 residues. J gave up 8 bases and V 5 bases, and 25 bases lay outside the gene matches. CDR3 amino acids: CASSAASDVGTSGRAFSYEQFF. Here the CDR3 DNA reads TGCGCCAGCAGTGCGGCCTCTGACGTGGGGACTAGCGGGAGGGCCTTTTCCTATGAGCAGTTCTTC.

The gene calls are TRBV24-1 and TRBJ1-1, with D unclear. Germline CDR1 is KGHDR and CDR2 is SFDVKD. The germline V and J ends were trimmed by 9 bases and 2 bases, with 12 bases remaining between them. CDR3 length equals 13 residues. CDR3 sequence: CATGEGKNTEAFF. The CDR3 coding sequence is TGTGCCACCGGCGAAGGGAAAAACACTGAAGCTTTCTTT.

The table lists this clonotype with a few counts. The chain joins TRBV11-2 to TRBJ2-3, with a tentative D call TRBD2 (6 bases). The germline V gene encodes CDR1 SGHAT and CDR2 FQNNGV. The CDR3 is 16 amino acids. Deletions cut 5 bases from V and 2 bases from J, with 17 bases between. The CDR3 is CASSPTGSSFTDTQYF. The CDR3 region has the DNA TGTGCCAGCAGCCCGACCGGGAGCAGCTTCACAGATACGCAGTATTTT.

This clonotype occurred a few times. The CDR3 nucleotides read TGTGCCAGCAGCTTAGCCGGGACTAGTTCTGTCGAGCAGTACTTC. It is translated as CASSLAGTSSVEQYF. The chain combines TRBV7-2 with TRBJ2-7; 8 nucleotides align to TRBD2. With V trimmed by 0 bases and J by 6 bases, 7 bases remained unmatched. The CDR3 length is 15 residues. Germline V gene data show CDR1 as SGHTA and CDR2 as FQGNSA.

This clonotype was picked up a small number of times. The V and J genes are TRBV9 and TRBJ2-4, with D tentatively TRBD1 or TRBD2 (5 bases each). The germline V gene encodes CDR1 SGDLS and CDR2 YYNGEE. CDR3 length: 16 amino acids. V was clipped by 3 bases and J by 1 base, with 14 bases between them. CDR3 residues: CASSGRDATAKNIQYF. The CDR3 coding sequence is TGTGCCAGCAGCGGCCGGGACGCGACTGCCAAAAACATTCAGTACTTC.

This clonotype was recorded a few times. The chain uses TRBV4-3 and TRBJ2-1, with a weak D call TRBD1 (5 bases). V was shortened by 2 bases and J by 6 bases, with 8 bases between the two germline ends. The CDR3 runs to 13 residues. The germline V gene has CDR1 LGHNA and CDR2 YSLEER. CDR3 nucleotide sequence: TGCGCCAGCAGCCAATCAACAGGCAATGAGCAGTTCTTC. Its translation is CASSQSTGNEQFF.